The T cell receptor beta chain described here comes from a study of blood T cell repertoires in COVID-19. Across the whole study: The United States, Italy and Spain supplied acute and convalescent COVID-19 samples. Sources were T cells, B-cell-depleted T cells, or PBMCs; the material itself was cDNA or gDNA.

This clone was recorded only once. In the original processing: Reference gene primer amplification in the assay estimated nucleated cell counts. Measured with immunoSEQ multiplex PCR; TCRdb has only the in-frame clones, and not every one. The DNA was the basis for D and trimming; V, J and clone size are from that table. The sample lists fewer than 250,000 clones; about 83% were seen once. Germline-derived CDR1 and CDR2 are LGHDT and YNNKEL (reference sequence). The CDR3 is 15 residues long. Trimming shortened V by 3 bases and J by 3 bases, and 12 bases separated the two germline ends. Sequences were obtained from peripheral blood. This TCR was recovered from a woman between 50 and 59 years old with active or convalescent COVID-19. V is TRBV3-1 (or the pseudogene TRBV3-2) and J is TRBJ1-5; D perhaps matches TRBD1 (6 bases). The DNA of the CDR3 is TGTGCCAGCAGCCAGGGACAAGCCCCCAATCAGCCCCAGCATTTT. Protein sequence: CASSQGQAPNQPQHF.